The clone carrying this T cell receptor beta chain was counted only a few times. This entry belongs to a study of blood T cell repertoires in COVID-19. In the original analysis: Estimation of nucleated cell counts was performed using reference gene primer amplification. Assay used: immunoSEQ multiplex PCR; TCRdb lists only in-frame clones, some missing. That table supplies the V and J calls and clone size; D and trimming were determined from the DNA. Among 150,000 or so clones listed, around 80% were seen once. The age range of participants was 18 to 89 years, with residence in about two dozen US areas. Donors were grouped by their self-reported clinical history. With 0 bases clipped from V and 7 bases from J, the junction kept 7 bases outside the gene matches. CDR1 is GTSNPN, CDR2 SVGIG, per germline (reference sequence). The CDR3 is 14 amino acids.

Sequenced sample: PBMCs or T cells enriched from blood (not recorded which). The rearrangement joins TRBV30 to TRBJ2-7; 9 bases are shared with TRBD1. The source is a woman aged 55-70 years who had recovered from COVID-19. CDR3 nucleotides: TGTGCCTGGAGTGTAGAGACAGGGGGTCGGGAGCAGTACTTC. It yields the protein CAWSVETGGREQYF.